This is a list of T cell receptor beta chains from one sample in a study of cytomegalovirus exposure and HLA in healthy donors. Clones were read by immunoSEQ multiplex PCR, and TCRdb kept only the in-frame ones, dropping some. The sample shows approximately 130,000 clones, roughly 80% of them seen only once. Sequencing input: PBMCs. Every receptor here comes from a woman aged 40-49 years in good health and CMV-seronegative. Both conserved end residues are part of each CDR3. Fields, in order: D gene, clone size, V gene, J gene, CDR3 protein, CDR3 DNA. A D gene is named only where the DNA matches it firmly. Not every row has a clone size; where given, it reads once, few, many or a size class.

d_gene: NA
abundance: NA
v_gene: TRBV7-6
j_gene: TRBJ2-3
CDR3aa: CASSFLDTQYF
CDR3nt: TGTGCCAGCAGCTTCCTCGATACGCAGTATTTT

d_gene: TRBD1
abundance: NA
v_gene: TRBV7-2
j_gene: TRBJ2-7
CDR3aa: CASSLSRDRPLGYF
CDR3nt: TGTGCCAGCAGCCTTTCCCGGGACAGACCCTTGGGGTACTTC

d_gene: TRBD2
abundance: NA
v_gene: TRBV7-8
j_gene: TRBJ2-1
CDR3aa: CASTRGAGVYGNEQFF
CDR3nt: TGTGCCAGCACCCGAGGGGCGGGAGTTTATGGCAATGAGCAGTTCTTC

d_gene: NA
abundance: NA
v_gene: TRBV7-2
j_gene: TRBJ2-1
CDR3aa: CASSPNFHVDEQFF
CDR3nt: TGTGCCAGCAGCCCTAATTTCCACGTTGATGAGCAGTTCTTC

d_gene: TRBD2
abundance: NA
v_gene: TRBV5-3
j_gene: TRBJ2-5
CDR3aa: CARSLADGTSGGTGGQETQYF
CDR3nt: TGTGCCAGAAGCTTGGCCGACGGGACTAGCGGGGGGACCGGGGGACAAGAGACCCAGTACTTC

d_gene: TRBD1
abundance: NA
v_gene: TRBV7-8
j_gene: TRBJ2-7
CDR3aa: CASSRTGGIEQYF
CDR3nt: TGTGCCAGCTCTAGGACAGGGGGCATCGAGCAGTACTTC

d_gene: NA
abundance: NA
v_gene: TRBV5-1
j_gene: TRBJ2-3
CDR3aa: CASSWSGSGGADTQYF
CDR3nt: TGCGCCAGCAGCTGGTCTGGGTCCGGAGGGGCAGATACGCAGTATTTT

d_gene: NA
abundance: NA
v_gene: TRBV7-3
j_gene: TRBJ1-1
CDR3aa: CASSPGHQNTEAFF
CDR3nt: TGTGCCAGCAGCCCGGGACACCAGAACACTGAAGCTTTCTTT

d_gene: TRBD2
abundance: NA
v_gene: TRBV28
j_gene: TRBJ2-7
CDR3aa: CASSSPQSGGGRIEQYF
CDR3nt: TGTGCCAGCAGTTCCCCCCAGAGCGGCGGGGGAAGGATCGAGCAGTACTTC

d_gene: NA
abundance: NA
v_gene: TRBV5-1
j_gene: TRBJ2-2
CDR3aa: CASSLGRGTGELFF
CDR3nt: TGCGCCAGCAGCTTGGGACGGGGGACCGGGGAGCTGTTTTTT

d_gene: NA
abundance: NA
v_gene: TRBV7-2
j_gene: TRBJ2-3
CDR3aa: CASSSGADTQYF
CDR3nt: TGTGCCAGCAGCTCGGGAGCAGATACGCAGTATTTT

d_gene: TRBD1
abundance: NA
v_gene: TRBV4-1
j_gene: TRBJ1-2
CDR3aa: CASSQEFRDRGYYGYTF
CDR3nt: TGCGCCAGCAGCCAAGAATTCAGGGACAGGGGTTACTATGGCTACACCTTC

d_gene: NA
abundance: NA
v_gene: TRBV4-1
j_gene: TRBJ1-2
CDR3aa: CASSQESPRGGYTF
CDR3nt: TGCGCCAGCAGCCAAGAAAGCCCCAGGGGAGGCTACACCTTC

d_gene: NA
abundance: once
v_gene: TRBV9
j_gene: TRBJ1-1
CDR3aa: CASSVGGSTEAFF
CDR3nt: TGTGCCAGCAGCGTAGGAGGGTCCACTGAAGCTTTCTTT

d_gene: TRBD1
abundance: NA
v_gene: TRBV7-6
j_gene: TRBJ1-5
CDR3aa: CASSPGQGGSNQPQHF
CDR3nt: TGTGCCAGCAGCCCCGGACAGGGAGGTAGCAATCAGCCCCAGCATTTT

d_gene: NA
abundance: NA
v_gene: TRBV9
j_gene: TRBJ2-2
CDR3aa: CASTSPGVGDTGELFF
CDR3nt: TGTGCCAGCACCTCCCCCGGGGTCGGGGACACCGGGGAGCTGTTTTTT